Described below is a single T cell receptor beta chain sequence and its context. Its antigen is currently not known. Base qualities were left out, and no much larger clone turns up one base away. Sequences DFQATT (CDR1) and SNEGSKA (CDR2) are obtained from the germline V gene (reference sequence). The junction shows trimming of 6 bases on V and 6 bases on J, and the gene matches do not reach 12 bases of it. The CDR3 runs 14 residues from the cysteine to the phenylalanine. CDR3 DNA only is kept here, 42 bases in frame from base 1. This sample was included in a study of CD8 T cells in Susac syndrome (dated by TCRdb to about 2019). About the study as a whole: Whether CD8+ T cell activation and differentiation in Susac syndrome was antigen driven was tested using repertoire sequencing. General study outcomes and caveats: The study acknowledged that relatively few individuals were included in the TCR sequencing and HLA analysis.

Peripheral blood CD8+ and CD4+ T cells from healthy donors, Susac syndrome patients and multiple sclerosis patients were profiled using high-throughput TCR beta sequencing. Multiple sclerosis controls were treatment-naive patients with stable or active relapsing-remitting disease fulfilling revised McDonald criteria. Bulk CD8+ and CD4+ T cells were purified by magnetic negative isolation, whereas CD8+ TEMRA cells were enriched by FACS. Blood was collected in EDTA tubes and processed within 24 hours, with PBMCs isolated through density gradient centrifugation. PBMCs intended for TCR sequencing were cryopreserved in liquid nitrogen and thawed later in a water bath at 37 degrees C. The sorted or isolated CD4+, CD8+ and CD8+ TEMRA cells reached a purity of at least 90%. RNA was extracted using the RNeasy kit, and about 0.45 to 1 microgram was reverse transcribed with random hexamers. The immunoSEQ multiplex PCR assay, covering 54 Vbeta and 13 Jbeta segments, was used to amplify TCR beta CDR3 regions. PCR amplification bias was corrected by using a synthetic template baseline for primer optimization and computational correction. In the source study's methods: Reads were annotated to V, D and J genes per IMGT and analyzed with immunoSEQ Analyzer, keeping only productive sequences. To calculate clonality, Shannon entropy was normalized by log2 of the number of productive unique sequences and then subtracted from one. Public and private clones were assessed among the 100 most prevalent clones of each patient and control. Susac-specific clones were defined as absent from healthy and MS cohorts, around 980 published viral clones and other ImmuneACCESS disease sequences. The raw public data were reprocessed by TCRdb itself: fastp quality trimming at Q25, MiXCR clonotype calling, in-frame beta chains only. CDR3 protein duplicates are merged, each entry listing the most common genes and DNA. TCRdb's processing, not the study's, gives the V and J calls here. For this sample there are approximately 170,000 distinct CDR3 sequences; less than 95% appear just once. Of the sample, about 0.09% falls within the top ten clones.

This sequence uses TRBV20-1 and TRBJ2-7, with 9 central nucleotides matching TRBD1. The TCR comes from a human donor with multiple sclerosis. Sequences were obtained from CD4+ T cells from PBMCs. In nucleotide form, the sequence is TGCAGTGCCACACCCTTGGGACAGGGAAGCGAGCAGTACTTC. This sequence encodes CSATPLGQGSEQYF.